The present entry profiles one T cell receptor (beta chain) with its context. What it binds is unknown. Only in-frame clones appear in the TCRdb table, and some are missing; sequencing was by immunoSEQ multiplex PCR. The sample contains fewer than 95,000 clones, about 85% of which appear only once. This entry is derived from a study of glioma-infiltrating T cells after dendritic cell vaccination. Findings and limits, study-wide: Longer survival after dendritic cell vaccination followed higher pretreatment TIL content.

The time point here: after dendritic cell vaccination, including at tumor progression/relapse. The J segment lost 2 bases and the V segment lost 3 bases, leaving 6 bases of the junction unmatched. The CDR3 extends over 15 amino acids. CDR1 LGHNA and CDR2 YSLEER come from the germline V gene. Specimen: blood, collected after dendritic cell vaccination. The source is a human donor with glioblastoma. The chain recombines TRBV4-3 with TRBJ2-7; 8 bases are shared with TRBD1. CDR3 loop: CASSQETGVAYEQYF. The CDR3 nucleotides read TGCGCCAGCAGCCAGGAGACAGGGGTAGCCTACGAGCAGTACTTC.